This entry features one T cell receptor beta chain sequence. Germline CDR1 is ENHRY and CDR2 is SYGVKD. CDR3 length: 16 residues. The V gene end was trimmed by 5 bases and the J gene end by 5 bases; junction bases not matched to a gene: 12. Some clones are missing from TCRdb's copy, which holds only in-frame ones; the method was immunoSEQ multiplex PCR. The sample yields 200,000 or so clones, roughly 84% seen once. This entry belongs to a study of blood T cell repertoires in COVID-19. The source material was peripheral blood. This TCR was recovered from a woman aged 55-70 years who had recovered from COVID-19. The chain links TRBV10-3 to TRBJ2-1; 7 positions agree with TRBD2. Here the CDR3 reads CAISFHWSGEDNEQFF. CDR3 nucleotides: TGTGCCATCAGTTTCCATTGGAGCGGGGAGGACAATGAGCAGTTCTTC.